This T cell receptor (beta chain) originates from a study of T cell repertoires in cytomegalovirus infection. Study information: Both CMV infection and a matching HLA type were indicated by public TCR beta signatures. Study conclusions and caveats: CMV-specific TCR beta clonotypes restricted by HLA-C dominated the ex vivo response. Cumulative public TCR beta family frequency identified carriers of CMV plus the relevant HLA.

This clonotype has ten or more counts. What it recognizes is unknown. TCRdb re-called the reads with MiXCR, one entry per CDR3 protein. The data contain about 260,000 distinct CDR3 sequences, approximately 14% of them singletons. Sequencing was carried out using PBMCs. This clonotype originated in a human donor in good health (CMV status not recorded). Some clones in this sample may be carry-over from other donors' samples.

DNA for the CDR3: TGTGCCAGCACCAAAAACGCTGGGGCCAACGTCCTGACTTTC. This codes for CASTKNAGANVLTF. The rearrangement uses TRBV12-3 or TRBV12-4 and TRBJ2-6; D is unclear. Trimming pared 7 bases from V and 2 bases from J, leaving 9 bases between. The CDR3 spans 14 residues.